This T cell receptor (beta chain) originates from a study of CD8+ T cells in alopecia areata. Whole-study context: Twice a day, 5 to 10 mg of oral tofacitinib was administered to treated patients. The study gave tofacitinib for 6 to 18 months, then 6 months off drug.

Following extraction, RNA underwent reverse transcription to cDNA, which served as the sequencing template. The protocol was immunoSEQ multiplex PCR, while the TCRdb copy is restricted to in-frame clones and leaves out a portion. In the table there are some 180,000 clones, about 63% of which are singletons. This clone came up once. V lost 0 bases and J 5 bases, leaving 5 bases between the germline ends. The CDR3 runs 13 residues. In germline, CDR1 is LGHNA, CDR2 YNFKEQ. The chain combines TRBV4-2 with TRBJ2-1, with no clear D. The source is a human donor with alopecia areata. The source material was CD4+ T cells sorted from blood, sampled at week 0. DNA of the CDR3: TGTGCCAGCAGCCAAGACTACGACAATGAGCAGTTCTTC. It is translated as CASSQDYDNEQFF.